This TCR beta chain is drawn from a study of T-cell reconstitution after alpha-beta-depleted transplantation in children. Broader study findings: Certain patients had high TCRbeta diversity at day 60, and it came from recipient T cells and thymic progenitors that survived. Newly generated T cells supplied most T-cell counts and diversity one year post-transplant. Reported findings indicate that, about two months after transplant, alpha-beta T cells came from several hundred expanded clones, which were derived from non-depleted graft cells.

This clonotype was observed many times. Its antigen remains unknown. Library preparation (for TCRbeta) was performed with unique molecular identifiers. From the PCR reads, TCRdb called clonotypes with MiXCR, one entry per CDR3 protein. The sample lists 480,000 or so distinct CDR3 sequences, over 9.5% occurring once. The ends were cut back, 2 bases at V and 4 bases at J, with 8 bases in the middle. Germline CDR1 is MDHEN and CDR2 is SYDVKM. This CDR3 contains 14 residues. The chain is built from TRBV28 and TRBJ2-2; D is ambiguous. The clonotype comes from a child aged 2-15 years with inherited bone marrow failure, due to receive a stem cell transplant. The material was PBMCs, obtained before TCRalphabeta/CD19-depleted stem cell transplant. CDR3 residues: CASSLMHFTGELFF. Written as DNA, the CDR3 is TGTGCCAGCAGTTTAATGCACTTCACCGGGGAGCTGTTTTTT. Variable domain in full (rest from reference TRBV28 and TRBJ2-2): DVKVTQSSRYLVKRTGEKVFLECVQDMDHENMFWYRQDPGLGLRLIYFSYDVKMKEKGDIPEGYSVSREKKERFSLILESASTNQTSMYLCASSLMHFTGELFFGEGSRLTVL.